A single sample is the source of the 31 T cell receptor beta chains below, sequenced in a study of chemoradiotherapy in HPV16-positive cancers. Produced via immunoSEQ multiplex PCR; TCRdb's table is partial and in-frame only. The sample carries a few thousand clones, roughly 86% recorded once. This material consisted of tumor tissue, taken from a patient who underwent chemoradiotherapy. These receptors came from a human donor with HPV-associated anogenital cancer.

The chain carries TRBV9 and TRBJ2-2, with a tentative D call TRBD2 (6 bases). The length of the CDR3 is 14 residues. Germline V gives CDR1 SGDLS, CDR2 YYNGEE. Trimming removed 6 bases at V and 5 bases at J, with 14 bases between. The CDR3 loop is CASNRGGETGELFF. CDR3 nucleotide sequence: TGTGCCAGCAATAGGGGAGGAGAAACCGGGGAGCTGTTTTTT.

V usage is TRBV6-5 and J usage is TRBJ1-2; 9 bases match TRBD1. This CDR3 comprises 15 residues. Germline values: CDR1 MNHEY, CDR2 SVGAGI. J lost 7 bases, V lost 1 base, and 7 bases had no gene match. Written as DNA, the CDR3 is TGTGCCAGCAGTTACTTCAAATCGGACAGGGGTGGCTACACCTTC. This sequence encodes CASSYFKSDRGGYTF.

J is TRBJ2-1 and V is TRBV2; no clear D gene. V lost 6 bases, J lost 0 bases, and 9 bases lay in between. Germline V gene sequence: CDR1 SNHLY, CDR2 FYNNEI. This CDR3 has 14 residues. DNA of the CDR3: TGTGCCAGCAGAGGGTATAGCTCCTACAATGAGCAGTTCTTC. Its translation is CASRGYSSYNEQFF. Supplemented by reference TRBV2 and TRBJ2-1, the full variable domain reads EPEVTQTPSHQVTQMGQEVILRCVPISNHLYFYWYRQILGQKVEFLVSFYNNEISEKSEIFDDQFSVERPDGSNFTLKIRSTKLEDSAMYFCASRGYSSYNEQFFGPGTRLTVL.

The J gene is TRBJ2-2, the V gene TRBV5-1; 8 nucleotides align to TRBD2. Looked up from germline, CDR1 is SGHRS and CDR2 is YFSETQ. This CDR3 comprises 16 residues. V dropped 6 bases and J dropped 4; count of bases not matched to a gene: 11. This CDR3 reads CASTRGAGDGTGELFF. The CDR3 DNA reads TGCGCCAGCACCCGAGGAGCGGGAGACGGCACCGGGGAGCTGTTTTTT.

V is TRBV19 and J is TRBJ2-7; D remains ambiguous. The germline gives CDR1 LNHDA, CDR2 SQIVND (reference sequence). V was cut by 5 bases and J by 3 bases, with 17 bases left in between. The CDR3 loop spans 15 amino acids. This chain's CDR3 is CASSADPEPHYEQYF. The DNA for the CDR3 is TGTGCCAGTAGTGCGGACCCCGAACCCCACTACGAGCAGTACTTC.

The CDR3, as DNA: TGTGCCAGTAGTTCCGGGGTCGGCGAGCAGTACTTC. This translates into CASSSGVGEQYF. The chain joins TRBV19 to TRBJ2-7; D perhaps matches TRBD2 (5 bases). CDR3 length: 12 residues. Germline V gene sequence: CDR1 LNHDA, CDR2 SQIVND (reference sequence). V was clipped by 5 bases and J by 6 bases, with 11 bases between them.

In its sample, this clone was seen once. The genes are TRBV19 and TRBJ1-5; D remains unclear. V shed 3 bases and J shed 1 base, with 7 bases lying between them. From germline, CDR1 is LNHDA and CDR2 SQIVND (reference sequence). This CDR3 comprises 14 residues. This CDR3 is CASSIPHSNQPQHF. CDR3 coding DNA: TGTGCCAGTAGTATCCCCCACAGCAATCAGCCCCAGCATTTT.

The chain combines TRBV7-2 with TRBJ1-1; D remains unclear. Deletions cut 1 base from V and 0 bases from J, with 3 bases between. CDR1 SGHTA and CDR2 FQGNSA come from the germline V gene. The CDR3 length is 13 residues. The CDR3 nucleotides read TGTGCCAGCAGCTTAGGCATGAACACTGAAGCTTTCTTT. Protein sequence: CASSLGMNTEAFF.

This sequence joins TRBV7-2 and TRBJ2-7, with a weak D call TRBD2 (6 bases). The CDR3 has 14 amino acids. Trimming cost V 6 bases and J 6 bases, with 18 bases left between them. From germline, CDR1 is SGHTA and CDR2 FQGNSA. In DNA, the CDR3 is TGTGCCAGCAGTCCGGGCCGACTCGGGAGCGAGCAGTACTTC. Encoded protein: CASSPGRLGSEQYF. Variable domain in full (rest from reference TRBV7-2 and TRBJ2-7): GAGVSQSPSNKVTEKGKDVELRCDPISGHTALYWYRQSLGQGLEFLIYFQGNSAPDKSGLPSDRFSAERTGGSVSTLTIQRTQQEDSAVYLCASSPGRLGSEQYFGPGTRLTVT.

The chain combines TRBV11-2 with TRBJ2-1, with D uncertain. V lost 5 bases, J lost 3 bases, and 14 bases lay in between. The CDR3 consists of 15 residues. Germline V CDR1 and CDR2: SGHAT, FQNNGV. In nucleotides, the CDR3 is TGTGCCAGCAGCCCAGATCGGTCCTTCTACAATGAGCAGTTCTTC. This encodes CASSPDRSFYNEQFF.

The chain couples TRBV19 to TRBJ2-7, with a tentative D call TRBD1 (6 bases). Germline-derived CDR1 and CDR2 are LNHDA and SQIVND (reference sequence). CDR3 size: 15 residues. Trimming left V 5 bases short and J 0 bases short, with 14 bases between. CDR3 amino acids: CASSSIRDISYEQYF. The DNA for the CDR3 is TGTGCCAGTAGTTCTATTCGGGACATCTCCTACGAGCAGTACTTC. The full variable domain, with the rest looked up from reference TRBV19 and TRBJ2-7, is DGGITQSPKYLFRKEGQNVTLSCEQNLNHDAMYWYRQDPGQGLRLIYYSQIVNDFQKGDIAEGYSVSREKKESFPLTVTSAQKNPTAFYLCASSSIRDISYEQYFGPGTRLTVT.

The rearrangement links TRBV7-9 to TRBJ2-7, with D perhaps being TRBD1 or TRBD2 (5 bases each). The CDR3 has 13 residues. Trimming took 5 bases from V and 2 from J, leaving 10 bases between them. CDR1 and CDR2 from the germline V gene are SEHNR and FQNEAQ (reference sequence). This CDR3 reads CASSPLGAYEQYF. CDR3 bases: TGTGCCAGCAGCCCCTTGGGGGCCTACGAGCAGTACTTC.

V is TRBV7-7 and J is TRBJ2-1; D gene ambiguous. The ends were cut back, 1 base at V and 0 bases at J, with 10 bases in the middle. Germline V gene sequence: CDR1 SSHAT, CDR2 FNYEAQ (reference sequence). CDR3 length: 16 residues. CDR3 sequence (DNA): TGTGCCAGCAGCTTAGGTGCCCTGGGCTCCTACAATGAGCAGTTCTTC. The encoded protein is CASSLGALGSYNEQFF.

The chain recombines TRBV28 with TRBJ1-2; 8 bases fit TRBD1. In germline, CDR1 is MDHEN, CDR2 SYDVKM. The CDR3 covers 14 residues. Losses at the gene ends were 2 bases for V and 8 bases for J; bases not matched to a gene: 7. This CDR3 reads CASSLPGQGGGYTF. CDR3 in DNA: TGTGCCAGCAGTTTACCCGGACAGGGCGGGGGCTACACCTTC.

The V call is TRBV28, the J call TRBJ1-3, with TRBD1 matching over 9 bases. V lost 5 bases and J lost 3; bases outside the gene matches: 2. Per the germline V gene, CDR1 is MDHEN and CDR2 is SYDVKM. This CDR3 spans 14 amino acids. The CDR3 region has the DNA TGTGCCAGCAGTACAGGGGGCTATGGAAACACCATATATTTT. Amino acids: CASSTGGYGNTIYF.

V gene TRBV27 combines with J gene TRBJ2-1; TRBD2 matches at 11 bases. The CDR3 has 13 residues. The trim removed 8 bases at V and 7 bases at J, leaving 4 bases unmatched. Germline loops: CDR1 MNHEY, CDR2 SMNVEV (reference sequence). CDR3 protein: CASPPSGRNEQFF. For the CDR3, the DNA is TGTGCCAGCCCCCCTAGCGGGAGGAATGAGCAGTTCTTC.

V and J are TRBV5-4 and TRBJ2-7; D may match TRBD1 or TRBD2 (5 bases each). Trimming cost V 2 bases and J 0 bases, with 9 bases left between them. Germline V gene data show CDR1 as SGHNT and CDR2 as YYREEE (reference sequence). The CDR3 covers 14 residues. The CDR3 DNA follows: TGTGCCAGCAGCTTTGGGACGGTCTCCTACGAGCAGTACTTC. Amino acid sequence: CASSFGTVSYEQYF.

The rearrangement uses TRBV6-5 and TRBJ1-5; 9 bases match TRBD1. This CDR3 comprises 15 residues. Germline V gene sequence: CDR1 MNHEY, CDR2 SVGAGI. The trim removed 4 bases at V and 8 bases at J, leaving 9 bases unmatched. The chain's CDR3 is CASSSSGTGNEPQHF. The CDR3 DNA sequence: TGTGCCAGCAGTTCTTCCGGGACAGGGAACGAGCCCCAGCATTTT.

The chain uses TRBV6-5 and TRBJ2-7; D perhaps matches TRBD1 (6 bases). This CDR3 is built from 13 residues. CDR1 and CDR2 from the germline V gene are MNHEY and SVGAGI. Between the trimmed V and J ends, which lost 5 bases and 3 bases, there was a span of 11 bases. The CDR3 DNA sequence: TGTGCCAGCAGTACAGGGTTGGGCTACGAGCAGTACTTC. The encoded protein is CASSTGLGYEQYF.

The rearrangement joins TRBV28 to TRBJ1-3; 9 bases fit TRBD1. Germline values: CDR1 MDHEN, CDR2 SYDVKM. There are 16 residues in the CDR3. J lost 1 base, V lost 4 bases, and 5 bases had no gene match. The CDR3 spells CASSWGTGTSGNTIYF. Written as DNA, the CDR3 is TGTGCCAGCAGTTGGGGGACAGGGACATCTGGAAACACCATATATTTT.

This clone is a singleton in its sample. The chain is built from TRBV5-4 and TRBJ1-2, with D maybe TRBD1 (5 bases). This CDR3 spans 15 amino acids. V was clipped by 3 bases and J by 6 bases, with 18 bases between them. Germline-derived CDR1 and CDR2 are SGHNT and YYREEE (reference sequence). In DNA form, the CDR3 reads TGTGCCAGCAGCTCAGCTAGGGGCAGCGGGGATGGCTACACCTTC. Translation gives CASSSARGSGDGYTF.

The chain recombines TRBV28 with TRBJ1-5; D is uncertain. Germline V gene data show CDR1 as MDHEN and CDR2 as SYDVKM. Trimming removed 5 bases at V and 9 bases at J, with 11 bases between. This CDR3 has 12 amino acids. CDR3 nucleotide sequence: TGTGCCAGCAGTCCCCCCCGGGGGCCCCAGCATTTT. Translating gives CASSPPRGPQHF.

DNA for the CDR3: TGCAGCGTTTTCAACACTGAAGCTTTCTTT. Its protein product is CSVFNTEAFF. The chain joins TRBV29-1 to TRBJ1-1; the D is unclear. The CDR3 is 10 residues long. CDR1 is SQVTM and CDR2 is ANQGSEA in the germline V gene. The ends were cut back, 5 bases at V and 2 bases at J, with 3 bases in the middle.

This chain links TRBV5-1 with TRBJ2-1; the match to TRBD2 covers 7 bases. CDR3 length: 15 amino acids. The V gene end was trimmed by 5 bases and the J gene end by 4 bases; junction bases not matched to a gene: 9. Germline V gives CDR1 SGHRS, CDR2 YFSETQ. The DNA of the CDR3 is TGCGCCAGCAGACCAAGCGGGGACGATTACAATGAGCAGTTCTTC. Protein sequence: CASRPSGDDYNEQFF.

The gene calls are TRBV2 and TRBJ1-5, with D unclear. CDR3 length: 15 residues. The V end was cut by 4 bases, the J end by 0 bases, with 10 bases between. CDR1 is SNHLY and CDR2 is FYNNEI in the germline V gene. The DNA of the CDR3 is TGTGCCAGCAGTGGCCTGCGGGATAGCAATCAGCCCCAGCATTTT. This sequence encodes CASSGLRDSNQPQHF.

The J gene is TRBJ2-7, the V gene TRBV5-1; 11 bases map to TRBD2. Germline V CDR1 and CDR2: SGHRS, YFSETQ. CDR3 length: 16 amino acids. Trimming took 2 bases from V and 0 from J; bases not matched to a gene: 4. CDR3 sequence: CASSFGTSGASYEQYF. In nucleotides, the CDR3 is TGCGCCAGCAGCTTCGGGACTAGCGGAGCCTCCTACGAGCAGTACTTC.

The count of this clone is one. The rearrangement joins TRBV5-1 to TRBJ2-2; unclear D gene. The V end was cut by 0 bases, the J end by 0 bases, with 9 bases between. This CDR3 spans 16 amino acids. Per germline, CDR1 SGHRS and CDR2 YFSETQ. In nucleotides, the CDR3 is TGCGCCAGCAGCTTGGTACGCACTGCGAACACCGGGGAGCTGTTTTTT. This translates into CASSLVRTANTGELFF.

This CDR3 is CASSSAGTGWDTQYF. As DNA, the CDR3 is TGTGCCAGCAGTTCAGCCGGGACTGGGTGGGATACGCAGTATTTT. J is TRBJ2-3 and V is TRBV28, with a weak D call TRBD2 (6 bases). Trimming removed 4 bases from V and 6 bases from J, with 17 bases in between. CDR1 is MDHEN and CDR2 is SYDVKM in the germline V gene. The CDR3 is 15 amino acids.

The CDR3 is CASSPPGKAYEQYF. CDR3 in DNA: TGTGCCAGCTCACCACCAGGGAAAGCCTACGAGCAGTACTTC. The chain employs TRBV18 and TRBJ2-7, with D hard to call. Germline V gene data show CDR1 as KGHSH and CDR2 as LQKENI. The CDR3 length is 14 residues. The V gene lost 0 bases and the J gene lost 2 bases, with 8 bases spanning the gap.

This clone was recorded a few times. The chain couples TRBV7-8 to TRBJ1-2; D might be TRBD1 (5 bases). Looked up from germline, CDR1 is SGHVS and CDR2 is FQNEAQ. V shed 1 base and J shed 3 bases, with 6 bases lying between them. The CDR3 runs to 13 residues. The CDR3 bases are TGTGCCAGCAGCTTAGGGGGGGACTATGGCTACACCTTC. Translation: CASSLGGDYGYTF. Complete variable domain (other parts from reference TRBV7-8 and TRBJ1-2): GAGVSQSPRYKVAKRGQDVALRCDPISGHVSLFWYQQALGQGPEFLTYFQNEAQLDKSGLPSDRFFAERPEGSVSTLKIQRTQQEDSAVYLCASSLGGDYGYTFGSGTRLTVV.

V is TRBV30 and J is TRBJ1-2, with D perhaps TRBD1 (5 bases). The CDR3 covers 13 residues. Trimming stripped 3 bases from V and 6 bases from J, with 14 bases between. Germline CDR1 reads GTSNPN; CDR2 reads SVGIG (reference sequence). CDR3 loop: CAWRGQGSDGYTF. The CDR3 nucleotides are TGTGCCTGGAGGGGGCAGGGTTCTGATGGCTACACCTTC.